This T cell receptor (beta chain) comes out of a study of response to subunit inactivated influenza vaccine. Looked up from germline, CDR1 is DFQATT and CDR2 is SNEGSKA (reference sequence). This CDR3 has 14 residues. V lost 3 bases and J lost 4, with 15 bases in between. Broader study findings: The authors proposed limited new T cell recruitment per seasonal influenza vaccination.

Remarks on this clonotype: Its target is not known.

TCRdb ran MiXCR on the RT-PCR reads and lists one entry per CDR3 protein. In the table there are some 570,000 distinct CDR3 sequences, around 11% of which are singletons. These data were also filed under a second study, of T cells expressing NK-cell markers. This second study notes: 5'RACE template switching with UMIs generated TCR beta cDNA. Beta-chain profiling covered CD3+CD56+NKG2C+, CD3+CD56+NKG2C- and CD3+CD56-NKG2C+ sorted subsets. In about six donors, dominant CD3+CD56+NKG2C+ clonotypes ranked among the top 10 CD8+ clonotypes.

The chain links TRBV20-1 to TRBJ1-2; possible D gene TRBD1, 5 bases. The TCR was taken from a man between 45 and 60 years old who received an inactivated influenza vaccine. Sample: PBMCs from blood, taken on the day of vaccination. The DNA for the CDR3 is TGCAGTGCTAGGGGGGACGGGGGATTCTATGGCTACACCTTC. The encoded protein is CSARGDGGFYGYTF.